What follows are 22 T cell receptor beta chains derived from one specimen sequenced in a study of shared clonotypes between healthy human individuals. Some clones are missing from TCRdb's copy, which holds only in-frame ones; the method was immunoSEQ multiplex PCR. Of some 2,100,000 clones in the sample, roughly 91% were seen once. The naive CD8 fraction comprised CD45RO-negative cells positively selected for CCR7 and excluded terminally differentiated effector memory CD45RA+ cells. Sequenced sample: naive CD8+ T cells from PBMCs. Receptors originate from a man aged 18 to 30 in good health. Some clones in this sample may be carry-over from other donors' samples.

This chain uses TRBV5-6 with TRBJ2-5, with D possibly being TRBD1 or TRBD2 (6 bases each). The V end lost 7 bases, the J end lost 5 bases, and 15 bases lay between the germline ends. There are 13 residues in the CDR3. CDR1 SGHDT and CDR2 YYEEEE come from the germline V gene. CDR3 coding DNA: TGTGCCAGCGGCAAGGGGGGATGGGAGACCCAGTACTTC. Translation gives CASGKGGWETQYF.

The chain uses TRBV27 and TRBJ1-4, with D unclear. The V gene's germline CDR1 is MNHEY and CDR2 SMNVEV (reference sequence). V was trimmed by 5 bases and J by 3 bases, leaving 25 bases between them. The CDR3 spans 19 residues. The CDR3 DNA reads as TGTGCCAGCAGTCCCCTGCCCCCCTGGGGAGGGCGGGCTAATGAAAAACTGTTTTTT. Translated: CASSPLPPWGGRANEKLFF. Using reference TRBV27 and TRBJ1-4 for the parts outside the CDR3, the full variable domain is EAQVTQNPRYLITVTGKKLTVTCSQNMNHEYMSWYRQDPGLGLRQIYYSMNVEVTDKGDVPEGYKVSRKEKRNFPLILESPSPNQTSLYFCASSPLPPWGGRANEKLFFGSGTQLSVL.

CDR3 region: CASSLPLPGTGGNNEQFF. CDR3 coding DNA: TGCGCCAGCAGCTTGCCCCTACCCGGGACAGGGGGCAACAATGAGCAGTTCTTC. The V gene is TRBV5-1, the J gene TRBJ2-1; 12 bases map to TRBD1. CDR3 length: 18 amino acids. Germline V gene lookup returns CDR1 SGHRS and CDR2 YFSETQ. V lost 1 base to trimming and J lost 5 bases; unmatched junction nucleotides: 10.

The rearrangement uses TRBV23-1 and TRBJ1-2; D is possibly TRBD1 (6 bases). TRBV23-1 is placed among ORFs of uncertain function. V lost 2 bases, J lost 2 bases, and 12 bases lay in between. The CDR3 contains 15 residues. CDR3 sequence reads: CASSQQGRANYGYTF. The DNA for the CDR3 is TGCGCCAGCAGTCAACAGGGGCGGGCCAACTATGGCTACACCTTC.

This rearrangement joins TRBV6-4 to TRBJ2-1, with D possibly being TRBD2 (6 bases). Trimming pared 5 bases from V and 6 bases from J, leaving 17 bases between. CDR3 length: 15 residues. The V gene's germline CDR1 is MRHNA and CDR2 SNTAGT. The CDR3 region has the DNA TGTGCCAGCAGTCCCGGGACTGGAGCGGGCAATGAGCAGTTCTTC. Translated, it gives CASSPGTGAGNEQFF.

The gene calls are TRBV13 and TRBJ2-2; 7 positions agree with TRBD1. The V segment lost 5 bases and the J segment 1 base; nucleotides outside the gene matches: 4. From germline, CDR1 is PRHDT and CDR2 FYEKMQ (reference sequence). The CDR3 sequence is 15 residues long. The CDR3 bases are TGTGCCAGCAGCAAGGGGGCCAGGAACACCGGGGAGCTGTTTTTT. Its protein product is CASSKGARNTGELFF.

The gene calls are TRBV7-6 and TRBJ1-1; no firm D call. The CDR3 totals 15 residues. V gave up 2 bases and J gave up 1 base, with 11 bases separating them. The germline CDR1 and CDR2 sequences are SGHVS and FNYEAQ. The CDR3 loop is CASSLYHGSNTEAFF. DNA for the CDR3: TGTGCCAGCAGCTTATATCACGGATCGAACACTGAAGCTTTCTTT.

The genes are TRBV27 and TRBJ2-4; the D is unclear. V lost 2 bases, J lost 1 base, and 6 bases lay in between. The CDR3 totals 14 residues. The germline V gene has CDR1 MNHEY and CDR2 SMNVEV (reference sequence). CDR3 protein: CASSLRYAKNIQYF. The CDR3 DNA follows: TGTGCCAGCAGTTTACGGTATGCCAAAAACATTCAGTACTTC.

The J gene is TRBJ1-2, the V gene TRBV19; TRBD1 matches at 7 bases. This CDR3 is built from 13 residues. Germline loops: CDR1 LNHDA, CDR2 SQIVND (reference sequence). Trimming cost V 5 bases and J 7 bases; bases outside gene matches: 7. CDR3: CASSYRGASGYTF. As DNA, the CDR3 is TGTGCCAGTAGTTACAGGGGAGCCTCTGGCTACACCTTC.

The chain employs TRBV7-9 and TRBJ1-4, with D possibly matching TRBD1 (6 bases). CDR3 length: 15 amino acids. The V and J ends lost 4 bases and 5 bases respectively, with 14 bases between them. CDR1 SEHNR and CDR2 FQNEAQ come from the germline V gene (reference sequence). This chain's CDR3 is CASSSQQGSNEKLFF. CDR3 in DNA: TGTGCCAGCAGCTCGCAACAGGGCTCCAATGAAAAACTGTTTTTT.

This CDR3 is CASSLLTGVSTSSYNEQFF. The CDR3 region has the DNA TGTGCCAGCAGTCTCCTTACAGGGGTCTCAACTAGCTCCTACAATGAGCAGTTCTTC. This chain joins TRBV28 and TRBJ2-1; 7 bases are a match to TRBD1. Germline V gene lookup returns CDR1 MDHEN and CDR2 SYDVKM. Unmatched junction bases numbered 16, after V lost 5 bases and J lost 0 bases. This CDR3 region has 19 residues.

The rearrangement uses TRBV9 and TRBJ1-4; D gene ambiguous. Germline-derived CDR1 and CDR2 are SGDLS and YYNGEE. V lost 0 bases and J lost 8, with 20 bases in between. The CDR3 runs to 17 residues. CDR3 protein: CASSVEWGGGSGEKLFF. CDR3 DNA sequence: TGTGCCAGCAGCGTAGAATGGGGAGGCGGTTCGGGGGAAAAACTGTTTTTT.

The rearrangement uses TRBV5-1 and TRBJ1-1; possible D gene TRBD1, 5 bases. Trimming pared 4 bases from V and 0 bases from J, leaving 10 bases between. The CDR3 spans 14 residues. From germline, CDR1 is SGHRS and CDR2 YFSETQ. CDR3 region: CASSQQTVNTEAFF. DNA for the CDR3: TGCGCCAGCAGCCAACAGACAGTGAACACTGAAGCTTTCTTT.

This clone was counted only a few times. The genes are TRBV19 and TRBJ1-5; a possible D gene is TRBD1 (5 bases). CDR1 is LNHDA and CDR2 is SQIVND in the germline V gene (reference sequence). V was clipped by 2 bases and J by 2 bases, with 19 bases between them. The CDR3 spans 18 residues. The CDR3 DNA reads TGTGCCAGTAGTATAAGGCAGGGAGGCTTATATGGCAATCAGCCCCAGCATTTT. This translates into CASSIRQGGLYGNQPQHF. The full variable domain, in which reference TRBV19 and TRBJ1-5 provide the parts outside the CDR3, is DGGITQSPKYLFRKEGQNVTLSCEQNLNHDAMYWYRQDPGQGLRLIYYSQIVNDFQKGDIAEGYSVSREKKESFPLTVTSAQKNPTAFYLCASSIRQGGLYGNQPQHFGDGTRLSIL.

The chain is built from TRBV9 and TRBJ2-3; no clear D. This CDR3 is 14 amino acids long. Germline V CDR1 and CDR2: SGDLS, YYNGEE. With 4 bases removed from V and 4 bases from J, the gap between germline ends came to 13 bases. The CDR3 reads CASSPSGRPDTQYF. The CDR3 DNA follows: TGTGCCAGCAGCCCATCAGGTAGGCCAGATACGCAGTATTTT.

To note about this clone: Other DNA sequences in the sample encode the same CDR3. The chain recombines TRBV4-2 with TRBJ2-7; D ambiguous. V lost 3 bases, J lost 2 bases, and 8 bases lay in between. Germline V lookup: CDR1 LGHNA, CDR2 YNFKEQ. The CDR3 runs to 13 residues. CDR3 in amino acids: CASSQDRAYEQYF. The CDR3 coding sequence is TGTGCCAGCAGCCAGGACCGAGCCTACGAGCAGTACTTC.

This rearrangement joins TRBV19 to TRBJ2-3, with D tentatively TRBD2 (5 bases). CDR3 length: 12 amino acids. Trimming removed 5 bases from V and 9 bases from J, with 12 bases in between. CDR1 is LNHDA, CDR2 SQIVND, per germline (reference sequence). CDR3 bases: TGTGCCAGTAGTCCAGACTACGGAACGCAGTATTTT. It translates to CASSPDYGTQYF. The variable domain in full, with the rest retrieved from reference TRBV19 and TRBJ2-3, is DGGITQSPKYLFRKEGQNVTLSCEQNLNHDAMYWYRQDPGQGLRLIYYSQIVNDFQKGDIAEGYSVSREKKESFPLTVTSAQKNPTAFYLCASSPDYGTQYFGPGTRLTVL.

This chain connects TRBV28 to TRBJ1-5; a weak D match, TRBD1 (5 bases). V shed 3 bases and J shed 3 bases, with 12 bases lying between them. The CDR3 runs to 15 residues. Germline V CDR1 and CDR2: MDHEN, SYDVKM. As DNA, the CDR3 is TGTGCCAGCAGTTTTTGGGGCGTTGCCAATCAGCCCCAGCATTTT. It specifies CASSFWGVANQPQHF.

This chain joins TRBV4-3 and TRBJ2-7; TRBD1 aligns across 8 bases. Losses at the gene ends were 3 bases for V and 4 bases for J; bases not matched to a gene: 8. Germline lookup yields CDR1 LGHNA and CDR2 YSLEER. The CDR3 extends over 15 amino acids. The CDR3 sequence is CASSQGRTGGYEQYF. The CDR3 nucleotides are TGCGCCAGCAGCCAGGGGCGCACAGGGGGGTACGAGCAGTACTTC.

The gene calls are TRBV6-6 and TRBJ2-1, with 11 bases identical to TRBD2. V dropped 6 bases and J dropped 7; count of bases not matched to a gene: 8. Germline V gives CDR1 MNHNY, CDR2 SVGAGI (reference sequence). The length of the CDR3 is 15 residues. CDR3 in DNA: TGTGCCAGCAGCCTACTAGCGGGAGTTAGAAATGAGCAGTTCTTC. This sequence encodes CASSLLAGVRNEQFF.

The sample holds one count of this clone. The V gene is TRBV7-8, the J gene TRBJ2-6; tentative D call: TRBD1 (5 bases). Trimming stripped 1 base from V and 4 bases from J, with 14 bases between. CDR3 length equals 17 residues. Germline V gene sequence: CDR1 SGHVS, CDR2 FQNEAQ. CDR3 coding DNA: TGTGCCAGCAGCTTAGGAATAGGGGTTTCAGGGGCCAACGTCCTGACTTTC. This codes for CASSLGIGVSGANVLTF.

This chain joins TRBV2 and TRBJ1-4, with a weak D call TRBD1 (6 bases). CDR3 length: 15 residues. Germline CDR1 is SNHLY and CDR2 is FYNNEI. Deletions cut 5 bases from V and 3 bases from J, with 13 bases between. As DNA, the CDR3 is TGTGCCAGCAGTCCCGGGGGCTTTTCTAATGAAAAACTGTTTTTT. Translated: CASSPGGFSNEKLFF.